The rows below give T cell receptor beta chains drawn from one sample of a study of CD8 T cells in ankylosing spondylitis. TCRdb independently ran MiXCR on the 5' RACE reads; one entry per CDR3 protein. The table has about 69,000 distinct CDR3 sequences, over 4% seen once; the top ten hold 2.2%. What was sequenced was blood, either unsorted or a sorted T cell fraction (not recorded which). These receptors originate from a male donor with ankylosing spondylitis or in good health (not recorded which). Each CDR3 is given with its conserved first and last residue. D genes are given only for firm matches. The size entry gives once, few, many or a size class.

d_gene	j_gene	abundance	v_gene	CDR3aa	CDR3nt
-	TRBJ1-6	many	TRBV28	CAIQRFHRRAFRNSPLHF	TGTGCCATCCAGAGGTTTCATCGACGGGCCTTTAGGAATTCACCCCTCCACTTT
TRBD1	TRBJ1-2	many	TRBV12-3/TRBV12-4	CASSPWDRLEGGYTF	TGTGCCAGCAGTCCGTGGGACAGGCTCGAGGGGGGCTACACCTTC
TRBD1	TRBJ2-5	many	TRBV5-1	CASSSGTDISETQYF	TGCGCCAGCAGCTCCGGGACAGATATATCAGAGACCCAGTACTTC
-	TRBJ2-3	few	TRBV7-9	CASSPDTLHTQYF	TGTGCCAGCAGCCCCGATACACTCCATACGCAGTATTTT
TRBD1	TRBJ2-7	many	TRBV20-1	CSARDLGQGTGYEQYF	TGCAGTGCTAGAGACCTTGGACAGGGAACGGGCTACGAGCAGTACTTC
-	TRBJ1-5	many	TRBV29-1	CSVGTGYNQPQHF	TGCAGCGTAGGAACAGGGTACAATCAGCCCCAGCATTTT
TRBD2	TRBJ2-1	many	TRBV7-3	CASSLISGGINEQFF	TGTGCCAGCAGCTTAATTAGCGGGGGCATCAATGAGCAGTTCTTC
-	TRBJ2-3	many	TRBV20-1	CSAPDVTGSTDTQYF	TGCAGTGCACCAGACGTTACGGGGAGCACAGATACGCAGTATTTT
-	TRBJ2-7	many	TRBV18	CASSPDRTVRHGQYF	TGTGCCAGCTCACCCGACAGGACAGTCCGCCACGGGCAGTACTTC
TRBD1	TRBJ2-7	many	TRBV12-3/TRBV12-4	CASRRTGDYEQYF	TGTGCCAGCAGGCGGACAGGGGACTACGAGCAGTACTTC
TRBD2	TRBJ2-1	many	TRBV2	CASSEGTGGINEQFF	TGTGCCAGCAGTGAGGGGACGGGAGGGATCAATGAGCAGTTCTTC
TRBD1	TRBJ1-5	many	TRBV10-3	CAISDLPTGGNQPQHF	TGTGCCATCAGTGATCTTCCGACAGGGGGGAATCAGCCCCAGCATTTT
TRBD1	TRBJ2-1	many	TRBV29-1	CSVGGTGTGGNEQFF	TGCAGCGTTGGCGGTACCGGGACAGGGGGCAATGAGCAGTTCTTC
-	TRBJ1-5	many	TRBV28	CASSSPGSNQPQHF	TGTGCCAGCAGTTCCCCGGGGAGCAATCAGCCCCAGCATTTT